This T cell receptor beta chain was captured by sequencing in a study of human T cells and chemical hapten exposure. About this clonotype itself: Antigen: not known.

The time point denotes: patch test 1, 2 weeks after DPC sensitization. The treatment here: therapeutic diphenylcyclopropenone sensitization with weekly scalp DPC. Germline V lookup: CDR1 MNHEY, CDR2 SVGEGT. Trimming removed 6 bases from V and 4 bases from J, with 15 bases in between. This CDR3 comprises 14 residues. TCRdb re-called the RACE reads through MiXCR, storing one row per CDR3 protein. The profile shows some 190,000 distinct CDR3 sequences, under 25% of them singletons. Study-level results: Patch test score rose with PT1 expanded TCR count, significant at thresholds 8, 16 and 32, not 4.

The rearrangement joins TRBV6-2 or TRBV6-3 to TRBJ1-1; D is unclear. The sequenced sample was whole blood, obtained in connection with sensitization to the hapten diphenylcyclopropenone (DPC). The TCR sequence derives from a woman in her forties or fifties with alopecia areata. Some clones in this sample may be carry-over from other donors' samples. CDR3 protein: CASSQGVGSTEAFF. As DNA, the CDR3 is TGTGCCAGCAGCCAAGGTGTGGGCAGCACTGAAGCTTTCTTT.